The sample holds a few counts of the clone carrying this TCR beta chain. CDR1 is MNHEY, CDR2 SVGAGI, per germline. The CDR3 sequence is 14 residues long. V gave up 5 bases and J gave up 8 bases, with 13 bases separating them. This sample is part of a study of response to subunit inactivated influenza vaccine. Each CDR3 protein is one row after TCRdb ran MiXCR on the RT-PCR reads. The repertoire has roughly 620,000 distinct CDR3 sequences, approximately 11% of them found once; the top ten carry more than 9.5%. These records were also assigned to another study, of T cells expressing NK-cell markers. That work contributes: For TCR beta, cDNA was produced by 5'RACE template switching with UMIs. Seropositivity for HCMV was found in seven of the eight sequenced donors, with one seronegative. The same clonotypes also predominated in the CD3+CD56-NKG2C+ fraction of a handful of donors.

V and J are TRBV6-5 and TRBJ1-6, with TRBD1 as a possible D gene (5 bases). This clonotype was obtained from a man aged 50 to 59 who received an inactivated influenza vaccine. The sequences come from PBMCs from blood, collected on the day of vaccination. The DNA of the CDR3 is TGTGCCAGCAGTCACCACGGAGGGGATTCACCCCTCCACTTT. The encoded protein is CASSHHGGDSPLHF.